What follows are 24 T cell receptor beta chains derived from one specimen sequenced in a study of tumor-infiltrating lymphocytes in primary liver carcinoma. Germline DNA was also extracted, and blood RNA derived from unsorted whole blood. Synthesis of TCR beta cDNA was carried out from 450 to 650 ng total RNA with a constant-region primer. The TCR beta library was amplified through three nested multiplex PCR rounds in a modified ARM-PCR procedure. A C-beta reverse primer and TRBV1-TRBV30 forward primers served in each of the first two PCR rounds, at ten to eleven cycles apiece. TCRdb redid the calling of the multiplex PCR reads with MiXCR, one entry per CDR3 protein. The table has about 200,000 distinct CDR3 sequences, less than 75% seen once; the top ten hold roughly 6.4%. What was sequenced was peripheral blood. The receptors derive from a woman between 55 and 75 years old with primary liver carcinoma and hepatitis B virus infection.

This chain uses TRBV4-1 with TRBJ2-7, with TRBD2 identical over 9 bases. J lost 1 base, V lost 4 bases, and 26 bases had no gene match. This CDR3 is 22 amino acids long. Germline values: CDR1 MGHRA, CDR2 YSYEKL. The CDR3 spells CASSRGSHPGTRGGRVSYEQYF. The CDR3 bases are TGCGCCAGCAGCCGAGGAAGTCATCCCGGGACAAGGGGCGGGAGGGTGTCCTACGAGCAGTACTTC.

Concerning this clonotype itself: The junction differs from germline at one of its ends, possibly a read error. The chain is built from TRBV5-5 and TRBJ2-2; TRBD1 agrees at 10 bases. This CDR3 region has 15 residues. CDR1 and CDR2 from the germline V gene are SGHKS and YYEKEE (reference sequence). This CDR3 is CAGRAGTGDTGELFF. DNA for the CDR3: TGTGCCGGCAGGGCCGGGACAGGGGACACCGGGGAGCTGTTTTTT.

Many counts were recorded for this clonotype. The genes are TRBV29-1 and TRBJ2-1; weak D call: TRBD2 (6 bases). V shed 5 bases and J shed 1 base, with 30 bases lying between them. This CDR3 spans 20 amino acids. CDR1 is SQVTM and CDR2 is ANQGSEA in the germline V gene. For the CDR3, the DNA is TGCAGCGTTCCCGCGTTGGGTGTTCGGGAGAACAGAAAATCCTACAATGAGCAGTTCTTC. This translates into CSVPALGVRENRKSYNEQFF.

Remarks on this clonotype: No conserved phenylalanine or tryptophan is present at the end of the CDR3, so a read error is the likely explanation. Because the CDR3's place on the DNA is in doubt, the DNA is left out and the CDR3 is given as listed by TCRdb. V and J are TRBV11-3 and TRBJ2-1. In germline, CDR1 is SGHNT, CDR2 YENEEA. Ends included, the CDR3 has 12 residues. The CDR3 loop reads CAGSFRVTEQLL.

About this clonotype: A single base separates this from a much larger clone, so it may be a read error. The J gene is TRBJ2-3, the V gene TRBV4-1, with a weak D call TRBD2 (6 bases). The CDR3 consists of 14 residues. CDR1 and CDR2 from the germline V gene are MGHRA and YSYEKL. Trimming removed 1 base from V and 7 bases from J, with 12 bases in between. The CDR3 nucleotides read TGCGCCAGCAGCCAAGGGGCGGGAAGGTATACGCAGTATTTT. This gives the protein CASSQGAGRYTQYF.

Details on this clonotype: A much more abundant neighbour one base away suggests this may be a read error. CDR3 loop: CASRGTENTGKLFF. The DNA of the CDR3 is TGCGCCAGCAGAGGGACGGAGAACACCGGGAAGCTGTTTTTT. The chain recombines TRBV4-1 with TRBJ2-2; either TRBD1 or TRBD2 may supply D (5 bases each). CDR3 size: 14 residues. Germline CDR1 is MGHRA and CDR2 is YSYEKL.

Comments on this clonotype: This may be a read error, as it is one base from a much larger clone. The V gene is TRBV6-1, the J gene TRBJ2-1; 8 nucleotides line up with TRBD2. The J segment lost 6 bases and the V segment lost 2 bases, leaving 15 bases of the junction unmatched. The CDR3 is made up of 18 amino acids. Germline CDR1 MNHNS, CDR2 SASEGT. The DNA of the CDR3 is TGTGCCAGCAGTGAACGACCCTGGGGGAGCGGGAGAACCAATGAGCAGTTCTTC. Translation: CASSERPWGSGRTNEQFF.

Here the CDR3 reads CASRLRDSGSDTQYF. The CDR3 DNA reads as TGTGCCAGCCGCCTCCGGGACAGTGGCTCAGATACGCAGTATTTT. The chain recombines TRBV11-1 with TRBJ2-3, with 7 bases identical to TRBD1. The CDR3 has 15 residues. CDR1 is SGHAT, CDR2 FQDESV, per germline (reference sequence). With 8 bases clipped from V and 4 bases from J, the junction kept 12 bases outside the gene matches.

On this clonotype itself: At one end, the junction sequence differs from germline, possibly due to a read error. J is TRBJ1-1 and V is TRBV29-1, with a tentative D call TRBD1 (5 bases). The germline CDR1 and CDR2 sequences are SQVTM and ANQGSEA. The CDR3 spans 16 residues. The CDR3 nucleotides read TGCAGCGTTTACTTGAAGTGGCAGGGTCTGGGTACTGGAGCTTTCTTT. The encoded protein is CSVYLKWQGLGTGAFF.

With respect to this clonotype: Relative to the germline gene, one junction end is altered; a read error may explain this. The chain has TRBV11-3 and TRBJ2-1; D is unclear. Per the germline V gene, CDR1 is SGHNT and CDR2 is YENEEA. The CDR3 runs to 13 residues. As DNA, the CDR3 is TGTGCCAGCAGCTCCTCAACGGGTAATGAGCAATTCTTC. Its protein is CASSSSTGNEQFF.

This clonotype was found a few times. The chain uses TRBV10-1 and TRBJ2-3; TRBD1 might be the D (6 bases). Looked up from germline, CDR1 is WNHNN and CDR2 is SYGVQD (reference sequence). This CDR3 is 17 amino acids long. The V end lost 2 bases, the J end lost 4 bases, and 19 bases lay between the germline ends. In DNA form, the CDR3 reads TGCGCCAGCAGTGAGGGGGGCGAGGGAGCAAGGGCAGATACGCAGTATTTT. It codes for CASSEGGEGARADTQYF.

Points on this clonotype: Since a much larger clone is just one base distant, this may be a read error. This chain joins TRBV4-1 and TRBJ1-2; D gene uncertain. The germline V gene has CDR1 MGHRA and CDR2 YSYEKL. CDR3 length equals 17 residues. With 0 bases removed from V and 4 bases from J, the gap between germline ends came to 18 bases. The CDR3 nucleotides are TGCGCCAGCAGCCAAGATCGGGTTGGTGGCAGAGCCTATGGCTACACCTTC. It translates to CASSQDRVGGRAYGYTF.

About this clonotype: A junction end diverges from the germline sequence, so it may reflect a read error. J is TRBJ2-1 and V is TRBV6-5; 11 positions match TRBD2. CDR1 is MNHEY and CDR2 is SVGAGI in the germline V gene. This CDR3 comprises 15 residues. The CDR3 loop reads CASSTLAGVGNEHFF. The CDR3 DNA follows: TGTGCCAGCAGTACACTAGCGGGAGTGGGTAATGAGCATTTCTTC.

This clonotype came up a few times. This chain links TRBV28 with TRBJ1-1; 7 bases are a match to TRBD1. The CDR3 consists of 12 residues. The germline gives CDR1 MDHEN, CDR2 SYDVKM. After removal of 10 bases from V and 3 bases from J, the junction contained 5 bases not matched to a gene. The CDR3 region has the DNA TGTGCCACCATTCAGGGGGACACTGAAGCTTTCTTT. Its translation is CATIQGDTEAFF.

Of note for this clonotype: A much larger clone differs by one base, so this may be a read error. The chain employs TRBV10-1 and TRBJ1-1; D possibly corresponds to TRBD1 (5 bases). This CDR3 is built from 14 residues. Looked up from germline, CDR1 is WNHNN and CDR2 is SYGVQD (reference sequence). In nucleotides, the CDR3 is TGCGTCAGCAGTGCGGGGACGATGAACACTGAAGCTTTCTTT. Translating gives CVSSAGTMNTEAFF.

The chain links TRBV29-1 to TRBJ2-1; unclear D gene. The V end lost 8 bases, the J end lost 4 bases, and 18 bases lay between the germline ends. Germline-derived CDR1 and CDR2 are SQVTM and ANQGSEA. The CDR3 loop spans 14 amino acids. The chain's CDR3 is CSIHKTGWYNEQFF. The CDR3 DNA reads TGCAGCATTCATAAGACCGGGTGGTACAATGAGCAGTTCTTC.

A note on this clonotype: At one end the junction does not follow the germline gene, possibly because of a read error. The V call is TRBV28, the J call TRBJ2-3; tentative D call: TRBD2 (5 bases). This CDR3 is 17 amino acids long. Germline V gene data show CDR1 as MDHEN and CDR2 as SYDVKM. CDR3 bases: TGTACCAGCAGTCCGCCCAGAGGGAGATGGAGCACAGATACGCAGTATTTT. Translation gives CTSSPPRGRWSTDTQYF.

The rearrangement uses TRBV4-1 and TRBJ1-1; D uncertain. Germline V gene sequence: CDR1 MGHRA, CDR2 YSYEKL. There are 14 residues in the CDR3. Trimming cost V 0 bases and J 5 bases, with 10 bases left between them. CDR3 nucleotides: TGCGCCAGCAGCCAAGATTTTATGGGGACTGAAGCTTTCTTT. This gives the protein CASSQDFMGTEAFF.

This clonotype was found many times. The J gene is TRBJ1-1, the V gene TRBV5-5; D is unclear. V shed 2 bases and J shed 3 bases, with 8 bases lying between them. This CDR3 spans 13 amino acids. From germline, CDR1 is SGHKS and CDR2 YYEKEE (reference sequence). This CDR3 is CASSFGVDTEAFF. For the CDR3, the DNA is TGTGCCAGCAGCTTCGGGGTGGACACTGAAGCTTTCTTT.

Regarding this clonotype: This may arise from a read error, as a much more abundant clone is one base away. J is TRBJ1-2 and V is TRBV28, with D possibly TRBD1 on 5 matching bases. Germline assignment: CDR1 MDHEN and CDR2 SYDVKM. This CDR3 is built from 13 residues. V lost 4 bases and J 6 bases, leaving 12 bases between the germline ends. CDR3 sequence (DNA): TGTGCCAGCAGTTCAAGGGGAGGGGATGGCTACACCTTC. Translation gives CASSSRGGDGYTF.

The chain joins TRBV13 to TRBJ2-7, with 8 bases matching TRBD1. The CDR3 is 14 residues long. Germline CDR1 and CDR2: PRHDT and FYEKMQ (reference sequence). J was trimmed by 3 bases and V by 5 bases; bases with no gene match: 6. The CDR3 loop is CASSLRDRNYEQYF. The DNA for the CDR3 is TGTGCCAGCAGCCTCCGGGACAGGAACTACGAGCAGTACTTC.

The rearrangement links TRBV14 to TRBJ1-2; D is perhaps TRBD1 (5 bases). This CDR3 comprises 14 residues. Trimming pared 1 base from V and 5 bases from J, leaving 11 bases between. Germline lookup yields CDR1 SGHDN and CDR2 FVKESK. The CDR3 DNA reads TGTGCCAGCAGCCAAGCGAGACAGTCTTATGGCTACACCTTC. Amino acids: CASSQARQSYGYTF.

The CDR3, as DNA: TGTGCCAGCAGTTTTAAGGATTGGGACAGGGAGTTTGGGGCCAACGTCCTGACTTTC. Residues: CASSFKDWDREFGANVLTF. The chain carries TRBV28 and TRBJ2-6, with 9 bases fitting TRBD1. The CDR3 totals 19 residues. Germline loops: CDR1 MDHEN, CDR2 SYDVKM. The J segment lost 3 bases and the V segment lost 3 bases, leaving 12 bases of the junction unmatched.

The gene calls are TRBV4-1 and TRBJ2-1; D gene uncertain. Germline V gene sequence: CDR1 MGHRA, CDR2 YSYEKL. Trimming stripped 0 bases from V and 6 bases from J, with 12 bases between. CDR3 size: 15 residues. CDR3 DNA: TGCGCCAGCAGCCAAGAGTCCTTTCGCTCCAATGAGCAGTTCTTC. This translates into CASSQESFRSNEQFF.